The 5 T cell receptor beta chains presented below share a single source sample, sequenced in a study of long-term antiretroviral therapy in people with HIV (dated 2022 in TCRdb). The immunoSEQ hsTCRB v3.0 assay was used at survey level resolution to sequence the TRB variable region. TCRdb obtained this table from immuneACCESS and retained in-frame rearrangements with V and J assigned. These tables miss some clones; where compared with another copy, unresolved V genes account for less than half of the shortfall, and the remainder is unexplained. For this sample there are some 31,000 clones; around 97% appear just once. The ten largest clonotypes hold 1.9% of the sample. This sample comprised unsorted PBMCs, obtained 7.6 years after starting antiretroviral therapy. These receptors all come from a man aged 30-40 years with HIV.

This chain uses TRBV12-5 with TRBJ1-2, with 7 bases fitting TRBD1. V was pared by 6 bases and J by 4 bases, with 2 bases of the junction left unmatched. From germline, CDR1 is LGHNT and CDR2 FRNRAP. This CDR3 has 12 amino acids. Here the CDR3 reads CASGTGIYGYTF. CDR3 nucleotides: TGTGCTAGTGGGACAGGGATCTATGGCTACACCTTC.

V is TRBV5-6 and J is TRBJ2-7; 8 positions match TRBD1. Trimming took 4 bases from V and 3 from J; bases not matched to a gene: 6. Germline CDR1 reads SGHDT; CDR2 reads YYEEEE. The CDR3 has 14 amino acids. The DNA for the CDR3 is TGTGCCAGCAGCACGGAGGACAGGGACTACGAGCAGTACTTC. It is translated as CASSTEDRDYEQYF.

The rearrangement joins TRBV5-1 to TRBJ2-3; no definite D call. Germline CDR1 and CDR2: SGHRS and YFSETQ. The CDR3 covers 15 residues. Trimming pared 4 bases from V and 5 bases from J, leaving 17 bases between. CDR3 bases: TGCGCCAGCAGCATCCAGGCCTCCTCTGGAGATACGCAGTATTTT. Translation: CASSIQASSGDTQYF.

The gene calls are TRBV20-1 and TRBJ1-1; D is ambiguous. There are 11 residues in the CDR3. Per germline, CDR1 DFQATT and CDR2 SNEGSKA (reference sequence). V was shortened by 2 bases and J by 4 bases, with 5 bases between the two germline ends. The CDR3 region has the DNA TGCAGTGCTAGATTGGGCACTGAAGCTTTCTTT. It specifies CSARLGTEAFF.

This chain connects TRBV7-9 to TRBJ1-1, with D uncertain. The CDR3 consists of 13 residues. The V end was cut by 4 bases, the J end by 1 base, with 7 bases between. Germline CDR1 SEHNR, CDR2 FQNEAQ (reference sequence). The CDR3 bases are TGTGCCAGCAGCTCGGCGAGGAACACTGAAGCTTTCTTT. Protein sequence: CASSSARNTEAFF.